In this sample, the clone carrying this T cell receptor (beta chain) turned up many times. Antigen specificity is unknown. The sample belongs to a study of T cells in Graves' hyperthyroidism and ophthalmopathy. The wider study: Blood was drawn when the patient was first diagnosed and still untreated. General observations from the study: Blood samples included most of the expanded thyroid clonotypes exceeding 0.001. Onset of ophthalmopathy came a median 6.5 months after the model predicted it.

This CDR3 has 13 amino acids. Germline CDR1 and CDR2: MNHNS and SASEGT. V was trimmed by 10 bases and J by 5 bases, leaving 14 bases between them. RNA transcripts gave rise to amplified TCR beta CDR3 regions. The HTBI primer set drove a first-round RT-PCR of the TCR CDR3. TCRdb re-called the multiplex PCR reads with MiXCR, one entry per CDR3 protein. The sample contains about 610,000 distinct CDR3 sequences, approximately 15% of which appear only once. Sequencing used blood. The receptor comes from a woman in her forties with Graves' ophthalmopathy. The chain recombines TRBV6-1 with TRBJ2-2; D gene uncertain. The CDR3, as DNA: TGTGCCACCACGCCGTGGGTAACCGGGGAGCTGTTTTTT. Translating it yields CATTPWVTGELFF.